This T cell receptor beta chain was documented in a study of neurological immune-mediated disorders. Whole-study results and caveats: The study found no CDR3 amino acid sequences shared by expanded clones across subjects, suggesting private repertoires in all groups.

It was by 5'RACE with 10-nucleotide random UMIs that the cDNA was made. Via MiXCR, TCRdb re-called the 5' RACE reads, giving one row per CDR3 protein. The data contain tens of thousands of distinct CDR3 sequences, about 26% of them singletons. On this clonotype: The antigen is not known.

The unsorted libraries were prepared from 2 million PBMCs (stored at -80 C). The source material was PBMCs. The TCR comes from a woman between 65 and 79 years old in good health.

CDR3 amino acids: CASRDRGLATGELFF. The CDR3 DNA reads TGTGCCAGCAGGGACAGGGGGCTGGCCACCGGGGAGCTGTTTTTT. V is TRBV12-3 or TRBV12-4 and J is TRBJ2-2, with TRBD1 identical over 11 bases. This CDR3 has 15 amino acids. V trimming: 6 bases; J trimming: 4 bases; junction bases outside the gene matches: 4.